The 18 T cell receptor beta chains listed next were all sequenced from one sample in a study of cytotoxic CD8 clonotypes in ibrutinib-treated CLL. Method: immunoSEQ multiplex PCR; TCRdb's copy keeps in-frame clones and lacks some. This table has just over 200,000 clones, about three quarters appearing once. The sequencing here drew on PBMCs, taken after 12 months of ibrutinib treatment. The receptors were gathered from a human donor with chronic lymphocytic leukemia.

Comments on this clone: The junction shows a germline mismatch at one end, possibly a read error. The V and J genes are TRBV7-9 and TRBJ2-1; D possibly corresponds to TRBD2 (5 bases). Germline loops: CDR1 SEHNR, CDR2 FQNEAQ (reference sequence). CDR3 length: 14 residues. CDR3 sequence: CASSLAQAYNEQFF. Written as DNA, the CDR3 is TGTGCCAGCAGCCTAGCCCAAGCATACAATGAGCAGTTCTTC.

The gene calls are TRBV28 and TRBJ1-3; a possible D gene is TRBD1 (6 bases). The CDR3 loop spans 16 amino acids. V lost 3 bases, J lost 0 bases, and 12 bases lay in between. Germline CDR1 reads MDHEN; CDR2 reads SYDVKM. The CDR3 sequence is CASSFLQGNSGNTIYF. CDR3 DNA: TGTGCCAGCAGTTTCCTACAGGGAAACTCTGGAAACACCATATATTTT.

CDR3 nucleotides: TGCGCCAGCAGCTCCCCCCGACGCGGGACAGGGGGCAACTATGGCTACACCTTC. Protein: CASSSPRRGTGGNYGYTF. The chain employs TRBV5-1 and TRBJ1-2; 12 bases align to TRBD1. J was trimmed by 2 bases and V by 3 bases; bases with no gene match: 11. The CDR3 loop spans 18 amino acids. CDR1 and CDR2 from the germline V gene are SGHRS and YFSETQ.

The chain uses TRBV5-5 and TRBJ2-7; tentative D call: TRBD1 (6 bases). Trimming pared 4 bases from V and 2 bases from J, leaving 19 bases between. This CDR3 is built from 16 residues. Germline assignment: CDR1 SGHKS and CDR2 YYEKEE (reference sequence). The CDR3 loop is CASSLSPDRRAYEQYF. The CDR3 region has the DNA TGTGCCAGCAGCCTGAGTCCGGACAGAAGAGCCTACGAGCAGTACTTC. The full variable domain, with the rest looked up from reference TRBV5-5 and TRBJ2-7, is DAGVTQSPTHLIKTRGQQVTLRCSPISGHKSVSWYQQVLGQGPQFIFQYYEKEERGRGNFPDRFSARQFPNYSSELNVNALLLGDSALYLCASSLSPDRRAYEQYFGPGTRLTVT.

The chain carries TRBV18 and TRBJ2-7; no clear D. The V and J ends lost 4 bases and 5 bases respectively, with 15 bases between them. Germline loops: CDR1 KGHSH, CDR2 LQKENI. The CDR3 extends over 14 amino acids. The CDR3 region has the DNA TGTGCCAGCTCACTCGGGTCCTCTATCGACGAGCAGTACTTC. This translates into CASSLGSSIDEQYF.

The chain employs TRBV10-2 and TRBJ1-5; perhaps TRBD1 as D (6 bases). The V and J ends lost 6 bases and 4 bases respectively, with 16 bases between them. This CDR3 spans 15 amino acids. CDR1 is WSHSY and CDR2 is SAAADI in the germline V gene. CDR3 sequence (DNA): TGCGCCAGCAGAGTCGGGACAAGTAAGAATCAGCCCCAGCATTTT. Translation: CASRVGTSKNQPQHF.

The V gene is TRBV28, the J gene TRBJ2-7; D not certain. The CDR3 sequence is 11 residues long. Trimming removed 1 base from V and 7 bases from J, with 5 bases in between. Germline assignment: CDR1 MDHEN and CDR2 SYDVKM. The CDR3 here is CASSLLGEQYF. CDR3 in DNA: TGTGCCAGCAGTTTATTAGGGGAGCAGTACTTC. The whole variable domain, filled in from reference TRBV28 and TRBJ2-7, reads DVKVTQSSRYLVKRTGEKVFLECVQDMDHENMFWYRQDPGLGLRLIYFSYDVKMKEKGDIPEGYSVSREKKERFSLILESASTNQTSMYLCASSLLGEQYFGPGTRLTVT.

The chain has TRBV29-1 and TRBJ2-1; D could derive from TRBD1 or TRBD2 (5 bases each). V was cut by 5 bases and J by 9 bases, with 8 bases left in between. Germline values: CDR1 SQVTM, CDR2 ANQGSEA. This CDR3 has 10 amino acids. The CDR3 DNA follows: TGCAGCGTTCAGAGGGGTGAGCAGTTCTTC. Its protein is CSVQRGEQFF.

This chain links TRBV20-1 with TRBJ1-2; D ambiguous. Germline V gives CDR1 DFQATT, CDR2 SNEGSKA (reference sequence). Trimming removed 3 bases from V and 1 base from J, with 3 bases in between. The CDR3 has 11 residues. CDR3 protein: CSASDNYGYTF. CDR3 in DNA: TGCAGTGCTAGTGATAACTATGGCTACACCTTC.

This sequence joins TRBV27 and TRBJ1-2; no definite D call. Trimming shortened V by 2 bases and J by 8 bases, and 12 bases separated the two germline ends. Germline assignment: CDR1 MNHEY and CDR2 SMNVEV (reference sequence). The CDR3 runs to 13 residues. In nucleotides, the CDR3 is TGTGCCAGCAGTTTAGGGCTGGGAAGGGGCTACACCTTC. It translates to CASSLGLGRGYTF.

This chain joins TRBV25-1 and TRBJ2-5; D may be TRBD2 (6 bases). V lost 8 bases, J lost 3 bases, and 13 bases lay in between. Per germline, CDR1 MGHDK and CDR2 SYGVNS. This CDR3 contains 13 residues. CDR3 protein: CASASPGEETQYF. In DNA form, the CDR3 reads TGTGCCAGCGCCAGCCCGGGGGAAGAGACCCAGTACTTC.

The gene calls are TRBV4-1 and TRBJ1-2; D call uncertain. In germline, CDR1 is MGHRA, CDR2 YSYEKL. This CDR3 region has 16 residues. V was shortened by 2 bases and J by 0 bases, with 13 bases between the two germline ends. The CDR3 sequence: CASSQILRRTNYGYTF. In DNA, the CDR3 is TGCGCCAGCAGCCAAATCCTCAGGAGAACTAACTATGGCTACACCTTC.

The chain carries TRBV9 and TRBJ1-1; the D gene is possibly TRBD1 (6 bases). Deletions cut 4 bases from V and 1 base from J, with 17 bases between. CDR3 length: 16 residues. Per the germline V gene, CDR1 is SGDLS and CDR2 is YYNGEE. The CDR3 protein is CASSTTPGAQNTEAFF. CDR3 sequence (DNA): TGTGCCAGCAGCACCACCCCGGGGGCCCAGAACACTGAAGCTTTCTTT.

The CDR3 sequence: CASSTSPQGNYGYTF. CDR3 coding DNA: TGTGCCAGCTCGACCTCTCCCCAGGGGAACTATGGCTACACCTTC. V and J are TRBV18 and TRBJ1-2, with D possibly TRBD1 on 6 matching bases. The V end lost 6 bases, the J end lost 2 bases, and 16 bases lay between the germline ends. Per the germline V gene, CDR1 is KGHSH and CDR2 is LQKENI. The CDR3 is 15 residues long.

CDR3 sequence reads: CASSPLLPGPHIQYF. CDR3 in DNA: TGTGCCAGCAGCCCCCTTCTCCCCGGACCCCACATTCAGTACTTC. The chain couples TRBV28 to TRBJ2-4, with D unclear. CDR1 and CDR2 from the germline V gene are MDHEN and SYDVKM. With 6 bases removed from V and 8 bases from J, the gap between germline ends came to 20 bases. The CDR3 runs to 15 residues.

This chain's CDR3 is CASSHRDRVGFATNEKLFF. In nucleotides, the CDR3 is TGTGCCAGCAGCCATCGGGACAGGGTGGGGTTTGCAACTAATGAAAAACTGTTTTTT. The chain links TRBV5-6 to TRBJ1-4; TRBD1 matches 9 bases. The germline CDR1 and CDR2 sequences are SGHDT and YYEEEE. Trimming cost V 4 bases and J 0 bases; bases outside gene matches: 13. CDR3 length equals 19 residues.

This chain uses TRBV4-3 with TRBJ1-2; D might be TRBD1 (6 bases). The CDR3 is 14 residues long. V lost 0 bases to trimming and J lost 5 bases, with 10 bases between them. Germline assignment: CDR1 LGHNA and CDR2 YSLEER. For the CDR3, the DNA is TGCGCCAGCAGCCAAGAGCAGCAGGGGTATGGCTACACCTTC. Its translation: CASSQEQQGYGYTF.

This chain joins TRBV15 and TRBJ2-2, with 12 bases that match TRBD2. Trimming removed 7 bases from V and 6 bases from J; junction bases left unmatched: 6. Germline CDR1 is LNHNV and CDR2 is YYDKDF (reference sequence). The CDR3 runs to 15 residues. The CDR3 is CATNRLAGVAGELFF. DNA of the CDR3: TGTGCCACCAACCGACTAGCGGGAGTGGCCGGGGAGCTGTTTTTT.